Detailed here is one T cell receptor beta chain. Its target antigen remains unknown. Per-base quality was not reported, and no clone a single base away is much larger than it. Its CDR3 holds 13 amino acids, cysteine through phenylalanine. The CDR3 DNA has 39 bases and is translated from base 1. Trimming at the junction amounts to 4 bases on V and 0 bases on J, and the germline ends lie 9 bases apart. Looking up the germline V gene yields CDR1 SQVTM and CDR2 ANQGSEA. The entry originates in a study of T cells after somatic rescue of genetic block (dated by TCRdb to about 2020). Broadly, across the study: What the study looked at was long-term robustness, specifically in a T-cell system that came about through somatic rescue of a genetic block in T-cell development.

Libraries were built with the immunoSEQ multiplex PCR assay. What TCRdb holds here is the immuneACCESS table cut down to in-frame rearrangements. Part of the clones is not present; checked against another copy, under half of the missing clones reflect an unresolved V gene, and the others are unexplained. Present in this sample are 70,000 or so clones, 85% to 95% of which were seen just once. The ten largest make up 2.9% of the sample. The V and J genes are TRBV29-1 and TRBJ1-1; there is no confident call for the D gene. The sequence derives from a man aged 35 to 55. The sample was peripheral blood mononuclear cells (PBMCs). The CDR3 amino acid sequence is: CSVAGRLNTEAFF. The bases read TGCAGCGTTGCGGGCAGGTTGAACACTGAAGCTTTCTTT.